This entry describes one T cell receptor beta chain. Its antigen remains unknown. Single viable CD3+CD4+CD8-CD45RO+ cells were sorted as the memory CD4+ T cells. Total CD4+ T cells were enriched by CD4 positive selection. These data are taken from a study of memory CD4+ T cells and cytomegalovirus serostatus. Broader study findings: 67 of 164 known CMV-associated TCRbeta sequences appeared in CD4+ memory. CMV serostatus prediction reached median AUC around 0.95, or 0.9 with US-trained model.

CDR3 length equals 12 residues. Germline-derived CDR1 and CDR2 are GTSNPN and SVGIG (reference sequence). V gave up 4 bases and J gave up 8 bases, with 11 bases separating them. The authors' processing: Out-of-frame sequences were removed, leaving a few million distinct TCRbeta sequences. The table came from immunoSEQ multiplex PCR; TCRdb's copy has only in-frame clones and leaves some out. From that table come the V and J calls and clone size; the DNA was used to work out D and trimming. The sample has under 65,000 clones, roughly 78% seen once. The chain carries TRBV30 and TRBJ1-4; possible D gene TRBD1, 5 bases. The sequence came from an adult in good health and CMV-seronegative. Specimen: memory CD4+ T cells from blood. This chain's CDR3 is CAWKREGEKLFF. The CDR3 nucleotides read TGTGCCTGGAAGCGTGAGGGGGAAAAACTGTTTTTT.